Below, 12 T cell receptor beta chains from the same sample are listed, as sequenced in a study of low-dose radiotherapy and immunotherapy resistance in tumors. TRAV- and TRBV-specific primers were used for first-strand cDNA, which covered alpha and beta chains. Amplification, which lasted around 20 PCR cycles, used a constant-region primer and V-primer adapter to amplify TCRs. TCRdb re-called the reads through MiXCR, storing one row per CDR3 protein. The table has around 100,000 distinct CDR3 sequences, less than 25% seen once. Stated time point: after trial treatment. Treatment of the sample: LDRT plus nivolumab, ipilimumab, low-dose cyclophosphamide and aspirin (RACIN trial). The material sequenced was PBMCs, taken after low-dose radiotherapy plus immunotherapy. These receptors were taken from a male donor with prostate cancer.

The chain couples TRBV3-1 to TRBJ2-5; 10 bases fit TRBD2. The CDR3 totals 15 residues. V lost 4 bases and J lost 5; bases outside the gene matches: 7. Germline V lookup: CDR1 LGHDT, CDR2 YNNKEL (reference sequence). The chain's CDR3 is CASSLGTSDRETQYF. Written as DNA, the CDR3 is TGTGCCAGCAGCCTCGGGACTAGCGACCGGGAGACCCAGTACTTC.

This clonotype was detected ten times or more. V and J are TRBV7-9 and TRBJ2-7, with 12 nucleotides matching TRBD2. V gave up 4 bases and J gave up 2 bases; unmatched junction bases: 9. This CDR3 is built from 17 residues. Germline CDR1 and CDR2: SEHNR and FQNEAQ (reference sequence). The CDR3 coding sequence is TGTGCCAGCAGCTCATCTAGCGGGGGGGCCGATCCCTACGAGCAGTACTTC. Translated, it gives CASSSSSGGADPYEQYF.

This clonotype appeared a few times. Since a much larger clone is just one base distant, this may be a read error. The chain is built from TRBV6-2 or TRBV6-3 and TRBJ2-3, with D unclear. The germline V gene encodes CDR1 MNHEY and CDR2 SVGEGT. CDR3 length: 13 amino acids. Trimming removed 4 bases at V and 6 bases at J, with 11 bases between. The CDR3 sequence: CASSLKTFDTQYF. DNA of the CDR3: TGTGCCAGCAGTTTGAAGACATTCGATACGCAGTATTTT.

This clonotype was counted many times. V usage is TRBV29-1 and J usage is TRBJ2-5; D not resolved. Germline CDR1 reads SQVTM; CDR2 reads ANQGSEA. With 2 bases removed from V and 5 bases from J, the gap between germline ends came to 12 bases. CDR3 length equals 13 residues. CDR3 in amino acids: CSVELGTIETQYF. DNA for the CDR3: TGCAGCGTTGAACTGGGAACAATCGAGACCCAGTACTTC.

This clonotype was picked up many times. The chain carries TRBV6-1 and TRBJ2-3; TRBD2 might be the D (6 bases). CDR3 length equals 13 residues. The V gene lost 10 bases and the J gene lost 4 bases, with 15 bases spanning the gap. The germline V gene encodes CDR1 MNHNS and CDR2 SASEGT. The CDR3 DNA reads as TGTGCCACCCACCTTCCGGGAGCAGATACGCAGTATTTT. This gives the protein CATHLPGADTQYF.

This clonotype was seen at least ten times. Written as DNA, the CDR3 is TGCGCCAGCACAAATGGTAGGATGCAGGATACGCAGTATTTT. The encoded protein is CASTNGRMQDTQYF. The chain carries TRBV5-1 and TRBJ2-3; D not certain. The V gene's germline CDR1 is SGHRS and CDR2 YFSETQ. Trimming cost V 6 bases and J 6 bases, with 17 bases left between them. This CDR3 has 14 residues.

This clonotype has ten or more counts. This CDR3 is CASSYLAGEEETQYF. The CDR3 nucleotides read TGTGCCAGCAGTTACTTAGCGGGGGAGGAAGAGACCCAGTACTTC. The chain is built from TRBV6-2 or TRBV6-3 and TRBJ2-5; TRBD2 matches at 9 bases. Germline V gene sequence: CDR1 MNHEY, CDR2 SVGEGT. Trimming cost V 1 base and J 3 bases; bases outside gene matches: 3. This CDR3 has 15 residues.

A word on this clonotype: An end of the junction does not agree with germline; a read error may underlie this. This rearrangement joins TRBV15 to TRBJ2-1; D possibly corresponds to TRBD2 (7 bases). CDR1 is LNHNV and CDR2 is YYDKDF in the germline V gene (reference sequence). This CDR3 has 20 amino acids. The CDR3 spells CAISREGGSSGPPTYNEQFF. CDR3 nucleotide sequence: TGTGCCATCAGCAGAGAGGGGGGGAGTAGCGGGCCCCCAACATACAATGAGCAGTTCTTC.

The chain combines TRBV2 with TRBJ2-3; TRBD2 matches 13 bases. Trimming took 10 bases from V and 1 from J; bases not matched to a gene: 8. Germline V lookup: CDR1 SNHLY, CDR2 FYNNEI. This CDR3 is 16 amino acids long. The CDR3 bases are TGTGCCACCCGACTAGCGGGGGGTGGTGGCACAGATACGCAGTATTTT. Translated, it gives CATRLAGGGGTDTQYF.

This clonotype has at least ten counts. The chain is built from TRBV11-2 and TRBJ2-1, with unresolved D. There are 17 residues in the CDR3. CDR1 SGHAT and CDR2 FQNNGV come from the germline V gene. V was pared by 5 bases and J by 6 bases, with 23 bases between. The chain's CDR3 is CASSPSPFSVSSNEQFF. For the CDR3, the DNA is TGTGCCAGCAGCCCCAGCCCCTTCAGTGTTAGCTCCAATGAGCAGTTCTTC.

This clonotype was recorded many times. This chain joins TRBV20-1 and TRBJ2-5; tentative D call: TRBD2 (7 bases). The CDR3 contains 13 residues. Germline V gives CDR1 DFQATT, CDR2 SNEGSKA (reference sequence). V was trimmed by 6 bases and J by 6 bases, leaving 17 bases between them. The CDR3 nucleotides are TGCAGTGCCACTTGGCGGGGGCAACAGACCCAGTACTTC. This encodes CSATWRGQQTQYF.

The chain combines TRBV13 with TRBJ2-1; 14 nucleotides align to TRBD2. Trimming cost V 5 bases and J 0 bases; bases outside gene matches: 6. CDR1 PRHDT and CDR2 FYEKMQ come from the germline V gene (reference sequence). The CDR3 is made up of 18 amino acids. The CDR3: CASSQGTSGGRSYNEQFF. For the CDR3, the DNA is TGTGCCAGCAGCCAAGGGACTAGCGGGGGCCGCTCCTACAATGAGCAGTTCTTC.